The clone carrying this T cell receptor beta chain was observed a handful of times. Clones were read by immunoSEQ multiplex PCR, and TCRdb kept only the in-frame ones, dropping some. The table shows 110,000 or so clones, with 81% occurring only once. This specimen belongs to a study of blood T cell repertoires in COVID-19. The sequence came from a man aged 50 or older with acute or convalescent COVID-19. Material: peripheral blood.

CDR3 sequence: CASSGDRGWVGNYGYTF. The CDR3 DNA reads TGTGCCAGCAGCGGGGACAGGGGGTGGGTAGGTAACTATGGCTACACCTTC. The gene calls are TRBV9 and TRBJ1-2, with TRBD1 matching over 11 bases. Trimming cost V 3 bases and J 1 base; bases outside gene matches: 8. This CDR3 contains 17 residues. Germline CDR1 reads SGDLS; CDR2 reads YYNGEE.